This TCR beta chain emerged from a study of blood T cell repertoires in COVID-19. Study information: Samples of COVID-19 (acute and convalescent) were obtained from the United States, Italy and Spain. In each case, the material was cDNA or gDNA derived from T cells, B-cell-depleted T cells, or PBMCs.

Only in-frame clones appear in the TCRdb table, and some are missing; sequencing was by immunoSEQ multiplex PCR. The table has more than 450,000 clones, about 85% seen once. This clonotype originated in a woman between 18 and 29 years old who had recovered from COVID-19. The sequencing sample was made of PBMCs or T cells enriched from blood (not recorded which).

The CDR3 is CASRSGGNTIYF. The CDR3 DNA is TGTGCCAGCAGATCGGGGGGAAACACCATATATTTT. This chain joins TRBV12-3 or TRBV12-4 and TRBJ1-3; D ambiguous. The CDR3 is made up of 12 amino acids. V was clipped by 6 bases and J by 4 bases, with 7 bases between them.